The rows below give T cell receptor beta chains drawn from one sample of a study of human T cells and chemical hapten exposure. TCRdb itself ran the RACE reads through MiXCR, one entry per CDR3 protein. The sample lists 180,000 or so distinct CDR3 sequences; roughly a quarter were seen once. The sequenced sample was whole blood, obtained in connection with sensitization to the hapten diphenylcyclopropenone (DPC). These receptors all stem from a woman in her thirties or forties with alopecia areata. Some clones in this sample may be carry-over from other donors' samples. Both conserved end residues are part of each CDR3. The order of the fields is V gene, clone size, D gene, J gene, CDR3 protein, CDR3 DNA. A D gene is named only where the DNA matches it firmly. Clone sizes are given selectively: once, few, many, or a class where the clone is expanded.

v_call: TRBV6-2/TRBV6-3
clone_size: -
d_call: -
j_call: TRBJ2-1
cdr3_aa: CASSYSSGGSYNEQFF
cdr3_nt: TGTGCCAGCAGTTACTCTAGCGGAGGCTCCTACAATGAGCAGTTCTTC

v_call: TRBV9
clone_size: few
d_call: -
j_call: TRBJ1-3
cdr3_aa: CASSVASAAGNTIYF
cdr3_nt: TGTGCCAGCAGCGTAGCGTCAGCCGCTGGAAACACCATATATTTT

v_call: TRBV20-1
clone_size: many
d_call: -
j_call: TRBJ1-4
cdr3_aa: CSAMGGFEKLFF
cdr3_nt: TGCAGTGCTATGGGGGGGTTTGAAAAACTGTTTTTT

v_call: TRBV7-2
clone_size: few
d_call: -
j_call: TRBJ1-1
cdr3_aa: CASSFNVNTEAFF
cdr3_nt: TGTGCCAGCAGCTTTAATGTGAACACTGAAGCTTTCTTT

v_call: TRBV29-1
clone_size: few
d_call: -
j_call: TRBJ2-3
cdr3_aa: CSVERGVDTQYF
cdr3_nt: TGCAGCGTTGAAAGGGGGGTGGATACGCAGTATTTT

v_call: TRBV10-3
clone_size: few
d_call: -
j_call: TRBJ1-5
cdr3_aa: CAISESGMLRNQPQHF
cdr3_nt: TGTGCCATCAGTGAGTCTGGGATGCTCCGCAATCAGCCCCAGCATTTT

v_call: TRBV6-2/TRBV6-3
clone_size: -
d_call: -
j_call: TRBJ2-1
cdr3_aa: CASSYVIASVRNEQFF
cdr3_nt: TGTGCCAGCAGTTACGTCATAGCGTCTGTACGCAATGAGCAGTTCTTC

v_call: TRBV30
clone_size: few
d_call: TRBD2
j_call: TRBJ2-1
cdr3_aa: CAWSLAGGTPNEQFF
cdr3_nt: TGTGCCTGGAGTTTAGCGGGAGGCACCCCCAATGAGCAGTTCTTC

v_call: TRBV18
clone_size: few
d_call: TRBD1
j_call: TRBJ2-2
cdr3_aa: CASSPTTGGSSAGELFF
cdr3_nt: TGTGCCAGCTCACCGACAACAGGGGGCTCGAGCGCCGGGGAGCTGTTTTTT

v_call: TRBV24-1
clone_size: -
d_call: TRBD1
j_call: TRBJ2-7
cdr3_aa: CATSDVDRDEQYF
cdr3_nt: TGTGCCACCAGTGACGTTGACAGGGACGAGCAGTACTTC